This T cell receptor beta chain emerged from a study of T cells in Graves' hyperthyroidism and ophthalmopathy. Trimming cost V 4 bases and J 5 bases, with 6 bases left between them. The CDR3 has 12 residues. Researchers took RNA transcripts and amplified the TCR beta CDR3 regions from them. A set of HTBI primers served as the primers for a first-round RT-PCR of the TCR CDR3. In TCRdb, the multiplex PCR reads were re-called with MiXCR into one record per CDR3 protein. The table shows 300,000 to 450,000 distinct CDR3 sequences, with roughly 18% occurring only once. This clonotype originated in a middle-aged woman with Graves' ophthalmopathy. The chain carries TRBV12-3 or TRBV12-4 and TRBJ1-3; D is ambiguous. The sample comprised blood. The CDR3 sequence: CASSSSRNTIYF. Here the CDR3 DNA reads TGTGCCAGCAGTTCCTCACGAAACACCATATATTTT.